The clone carrying this T cell receptor (beta chain) was detected ten times or more. The entry originates in a study of T cell repertoires in cytomegalovirus infection. The CDR3 covers 14 residues. CDR1 is SNHLY and CDR2 is FYNNEI in the germline V gene. The V end was cut by 2 bases, the J end by 11 bases, with 18 bases between. One entry per CDR3 protein, called by TCRdb with MiXCR from the reads. The sample has around 230,000 distinct CDR3 sequences, 5% to 8.5% seen once. The gene calls are TRBV2 and TRBJ1-1, with D maybe TRBD1 (5 bases). The specimen sequenced was PBMCs. The receptor comes from a human donor in good health (CMV status not recorded). Some clones in this sample may be carry-over from other donors' samples. The DNA for the CDR3 is TGTGCCAGCAGTGAATCCGGACAACAATCCCAGGCTTTCTTT. Its translation is CASSESGQQSQAFF.